The 28 T cell receptor beta chains given below trace back to one sample, sequenced in a study of T cells in Graves' hyperthyroidism and ophthalmopathy. It was RNA transcripts that yielded the amplified TCR beta CDR3 regions. The HTBI primer set drove a first-round RT-PCR of the TCR CDR3. TCRdb reprocessed the multiplex PCR reads via MiXCR and lists one record per CDR3 protein. The data show about 700,000 distinct CDR3 sequences, with 14% seen just once and 9.5% to 13% held by the top ten. Source material: blood. The receptors shown here come from a young woman with Graves' hyperthyroidism.

The sample holds many counts of this clonotype. The genes are TRBV7-8 and TRBJ2-1, with D perhaps matching TRBD2 (5 bases). V gave up 2 bases and J gave up 7 bases, with 12 bases separating them. This CDR3 comprises 14 residues. The germline gives CDR1 SGHVS, CDR2 FQNEAQ. The CDR3 here is CASSLLASPNEQFF. CDR3 DNA: TGTGCCAGCAGCTTATTAGCGAGTCCGAATGAGCAGTTCTTC.

The chain is built from TRBV6-4 and TRBJ1-4; TRBD1 matches at 9 bases. Germline trimming cut 3 bases from V and 7 bases from J; bases unmatched to any gene: 9. Germline CDR1 reads MRHNA; CDR2 reads SNTAGT. This CDR3 is 16 amino acids long. As DNA, the CDR3 is TGTGCCAGCAGTGAATTCCCGGGACAGGGTTCTGAAAAACTGTTTTTT. Protein product: CASSEFPGQGSEKLFF.

This clonotype was picked up a small number of times. V is TRBV7-9 and J is TRBJ2-3, with 8 bases matching TRBD1. The CDR3 consists of 15 residues. The germline V gene has CDR1 SEHNR and CDR2 FQNEAQ (reference sequence). V lost 0 bases and J lost 5; bases outside the gene matches: 4. The CDR3 protein is CASSLAQGEIDTQYF. CDR3 nucleotides: TGTGCCAGCAGCTTAGCACAGGGGGAGATAGATACGCAGTATTTT.

This clonotype was seen ten or more times. The genes are TRBV11-1 and TRBJ2-7; 12 bases map to TRBD2. CDR1 and CDR2 (germline): SGHAT, FQDESV (reference sequence). The CDR3 is 13 amino acids. V was clipped by 3 bases and J by 7 bases; unmatched bases: 1. The CDR3 spells CASSFGTSGEQYF. The CDR3 DNA reads as TGTGCCAGCAGCTTCGGGACTAGCGGGGAGCAGTACTTC.

For this clonotype: The junction does not match germline at one end; this may be a read error. The V and J genes are TRBV25-1 and TRBJ2-3; perhaps TRBD1 as D (5 bases). The CDR3 consists of 16 residues. Germline V gives CDR1 MGHDK, CDR2 SYGVNS. The CDR3 coding sequence is TGCGCCAGCAGTGAATGGGGAAGGGGATCCACAGATACGCAGTATTTT. Encoded protein: CASSEWGRGSTDTQYF.

The chain combines TRBV9 with TRBJ2-5; 9 nucleotides line up with TRBD1. The V segment lost 3 bases and the J segment 5 bases; nucleotides outside the gene matches: 5. Germline V gene sequence: CDR1 SGDLS, CDR2 YYNGEE. The CDR3 covers 14 residues. The DNA of the CDR3 is TGTGCCAGCAGCGGATCGACAGGGGGGGAGACCCAGTACTTC. Its translation is CASSGSTGGETQYF.

This clonotype has a count of ten or more. The chain uses TRBV7-2 and TRBJ2-7, with 12 bases fitting TRBD2. This CDR3 region has 15 residues. The trim removed 5 bases at V and 9 bases at J, leaving 11 bases unmatched. Germline V CDR1 and CDR2: SGHTA, FQGNSA. Here the CDR3 reads CASSPRTSGNRGQYF. The CDR3 DNA reads TGTGCCAGCAGCCCCAGGACTAGCGGGAACCGAGGGCAGTACTTC.

This clonotype was observed many times. The V gene is TRBV20-1, the J gene TRBJ2-3; D is undetermined. The CDR3 runs to 17 residues. Germline lookup yields CDR1 DFQATT and CDR2 SNEGSKA (reference sequence). Trimming cost V 2 bases and J 0 bases, with 18 bases left between them. DNA of the CDR3: TGCAGTGCTAGACTCTCGGGCCCCCGTTCTAGCACAGATACGCAGTATTTT. Translated, it gives CSARLSGPRSSTDTQYF.

At least ten counts were recorded for this clonotype. The chain recombines TRBV5-6 with TRBJ1-2; tentatively, D is TRBD1 (6 bases). V was cut by 4 bases and J by 4 bases, with 17 bases left in between. The germline CDR1 and CDR2 sequences are SGHDT and YYEEEE. The CDR3 contains 15 residues. Here the CDR3 DNA reads TGTGCCAGCAGCCTGTATTCGACAGGCATCTATGGCTACACCTTC. It translates to CASSLYSTGIYGYTF. Using reference TRBV5-6 and TRBJ1-2 for the parts outside the CDR3, the full variable domain is DAGVTQSPTHLIKTRGQQVTLRCSPKSGHDTVSWYQQALGQGPQFIFQYYEEEERQRGNFPDRFSGHQFPNYSSELNVNALLLGDSALYLCASSLYSTGIYGYTFGSGTRLTVV.

The chain uses TRBV12-3 or TRBV12-4 and TRBJ1-2; D perhaps matches TRBD1 (5 bases). The CDR3 has 13 residues. Trimming removed 9 bases from V and 5 bases from J, with 16 bases in between. CDR3 sequence: CASGWGSGYGYTF. The DNA for the CDR3 is TGTGCCAGTGGGTGGGGGAGCGGGTATGGCTACACCTTC.

This clonotype was detected ten times or more. The chain employs TRBV28 and TRBJ2-5, with 13 nucleotides matching TRBD2. The CDR3 has 18 amino acids. Germline V gene sequence: CDR1 MDHEN, CDR2 SYDVKM. Unmatched junction bases numbered 9, after V lost 3 bases and J lost 2 bases. The CDR3 sequence is CASSFALAGGPFQETQYF. The CDR3 region has the DNA TGTGCCAGCAGTTTTGCACTAGCGGGAGGGCCATTTCAAGAGACCCAGTACTTC.

This clonotype was picked up a small number of times. V gene TRBV10-3 combines with J gene TRBJ2-3; TRBD2 might be the D (6 bases). Germline V gene data show CDR1 as ENHRY and CDR2 as SYGVKD. V lost 2 bases and J 2 bases, leaving 11 bases between the germline ends. The length of the CDR3 is 15 residues. The CDR3, as DNA: TGTGCCATCAGTGAGGGTAGCGGAATCACAGATACGCAGTATTTT. Its translation: CAISEGSGITDTQYF.

This clonotype was observed at least ten times. The rearrangement uses TRBV2 and TRBJ2-5; no clear D gene. This CDR3 has 14 residues. The germline V gene encodes CDR1 SNHLY and CDR2 FYNNEI. V was cut by 0 bases and J by 7 bases, with 12 bases left in between. The CDR3 sequence is CASSEARPAGTQYF. The DNA of the CDR3 is TGTGCCAGCAGTGAAGCGCGGCCCGCCGGGACCCAGTACTTC.

This clonotype was picked up many times. The rearrangement joins TRBV29-1 to TRBJ1-4; 7 nucleotides align to TRBD1. V trimming: 6 bases; J trimming: 10 bases; junction bases outside the gene matches: 14. The CDR3 has 14 residues. The germline V gene has CDR1 SQVTM and CDR2 ANQGSEA. This chain's CDR3 is CSVGTGTDGGKLFF. The CDR3 region has the DNA TGCAGCGTGGGTACCGGGACAGACGGCGGAAAACTGTTTTTT.

This clonotype occurred a few times. This chain uses TRBV3-1 with TRBJ2-7; the D gene could be TRBD1 or TRBD2 (6 bases each). The CDR3 extends over 14 amino acids. Germline CDR1 and CDR2: LGHDT and YNNKEL (reference sequence). The V end lost 1 base, the J end lost 4 bases, and 11 bases lay between the germline ends. CDR3 residues: CASSQVQGRYEQYF. CDR3 DNA: TGTGCCAGCAGCCAAGTCCAGGGGAGGTACGAGCAGTACTTC.

This clonotype was counted many times. The chain has TRBV18 and TRBJ1-3, with D possibly TRBD1 on 5 matching bases. Germline lookup yields CDR1 KGHSH and CDR2 LQKENI. V was shortened by 4 bases and J by 3 bases, with 16 bases between the two germline ends. The CDR3 has 16 residues. Written as DNA, the CDR3 is TGTGCCAGCTCACAGGATCAGAGGGACGATGGAAACACCATATATTTT. Translating gives CASSQDQRDDGNTIYF.

Turning to this clonotype: This clone may be a read error of a much larger clone one base away. This chain links TRBV27 with TRBJ2-7, with 7 bases lining up with TRBD1. The germline CDR1 and CDR2 sequences are MNHEY and SMNVEV (reference sequence). There are 14 residues in the CDR3. Here the CDR3 DNA reads TGTGCCAGCAGACCTGGGACAGCCTTCCGCGAGCGGTACTTC. Protein product: CASRPGTAFRERYF.

There are a few counts of this clonotype. The chain combines TRBV12-3 or TRBV12-4 with TRBJ1-5; D remains ambiguous. The CDR3 loop spans 20 amino acids. V was trimmed by 4 bases and J by 1 base, leaving 26 bases between them. CDR3 sequence (DNA): TGTGCCAGCAGTTCGCAAAGGAGGTGGTCGTTCGGAAACAGCAATCAGCCCCAGCATTTT. Its translation: CASSSQRRWSFGNSNQPQHF.

The genes are TRBV6-5 and TRBJ2-1; 7 positions match TRBD1. J gave up 3 bases and V 0 bases, and 8 bases lay outside the gene matches. CDR1 MNHEY and CDR2 SVGAGI come from the germline V gene. The CDR3 consists of 17 residues. The CDR3 nucleotides are TGTGCCAGCAGTTACTCGACGGGGACAGAAAACTACAATGAGCAGTTCTTC. This encodes CASSYSTGTENYNEQFF.

V and J are TRBV6-1 and TRBJ2-6; tentatively, D is TRBD2 (6 bases). From germline, CDR1 is MNHNS and CDR2 SASEGT. V was shortened by 5 bases and J by 3 bases, with 14 bases between the two germline ends. CDR3 length: 16 residues. Here the CDR3 reads CASSILRGGGANVLTF. DNA for the CDR3: TGTGCCAGCAGTATCCTGAGGGGAGGTGGGGCCAACGTCCTGACTTTC.

The V gene is TRBV28, the J gene TRBJ1-4, with a tentative D call TRBD1 (6 bases). The V and J ends lost 8 bases and 4 bases respectively, with 11 bases between them. CDR1 and CDR2 (germline): MDHEN, SYDVKM. There are 13 residues in the CDR3. Written as DNA, the CDR3 is TGTGCCAGCGGAGGGGGGGTTAATGAAAAACTGTTTTTT. It is translated as CASGGGVNEKLFF.

This clonotype was counted a few times. The chain carries TRBV9 and TRBJ2-2; D is possibly TRBD2 (7 bases). The CDR3 covers 14 residues. Deletions cut 2 bases from V and 7 bases from J, with 12 bases between. The germline V gene has CDR1 SGDLS and CDR2 YYNGEE. The CDR3 nucleotides are TGTGCCAGCAGCGTCGCTAGGGGGGGCGGGGAGCTGTTTTTT. It yields the protein CASSVARGGGELFF.

This clonotype showed up just a few times. The chain couples TRBV6-5 to TRBJ2-7; perhaps TRBD2 as D (7 bases). CDR1 and CDR2 (germline): MNHEY, SVGAGI. The CDR3 length is 14 residues. Trimming cost V 2 bases and J 5 bases, with 13 bases left between them. CDR3 sequence (DNA): TGTGCCAGCAGTTACCTAGGGGGAGGGAACGAGCAGTACTTC. It specifies CASSYLGGGNEQYF.

The V call is TRBV12-3 or TRBV12-4, the J call TRBJ1-4; 9 positions match TRBD1. This CDR3 region has 15 residues. The V gene end was trimmed by 5 bases and the J gene end by 8 bases; junction bases not matched to a gene: 9. The chain's CDR3 is CASSLAGTGPEKLFF. Here the CDR3 DNA reads TGTGCCAGCAGTCTGGCCGGGACAGGGCCCGAAAAACTGTTTTTT.

This clonotype was recorded many times. The junction shows a germline mismatch at one end, possibly a read error. The chain recombines TRBV24-1 with TRBJ2-3; a weak D match, TRBD2 (5 bases). Germline CDR1 reads KGHDR; CDR2 reads SFDVKD. This CDR3 region has 14 residues. The CDR3 loop reads CAISDPRGTDTQYF. Written as DNA, the CDR3 is TGTGCCATCAGTGATCCGAGGGGCACAGATACGCAGTATTTT.

This clonotype was detected ten times or more. The rearrangement links TRBV11-2 to TRBJ2-7; no firm D call. The CDR3 contains 13 residues. Per germline, CDR1 SGHAT and CDR2 FQNNGV. Between the trimmed V and J ends, which lost 0 bases and 7 bases, there was a span of 10 bases. The CDR3 is CASSLDSYTEQYF. As DNA, the CDR3 is TGTGCCAGCAGCTTAGACTCGTATACGGAGCAGTACTTC.

This clonotype was detected ten times or more. This sequence joins TRBV3-1 and TRBJ2-3, with a tentative D call TRBD2 (6 bases). Germline V CDR1 and CDR2: LGHDT, YNNKEL (reference sequence). Deletions cut 3 bases from V and 4 bases from J, with 14 bases between. The CDR3 spans 15 residues. Here the CDR3 DNA reads TGTGCCAGCAGCCACATAGCGGCATTAGCAGATACGCAGTATTTT. Amino acids: CASSHIAALADTQYF.

This clonotype was seen many times. This chain joins TRBV7-2 and TRBJ1-1; the match to TRBD1 covers 7 bases. V lost 4 bases and J lost 3; bases outside the gene matches: 5. CDR1 is SGHTA, CDR2 FQGNSA, per germline. The CDR3 has 14 residues. The CDR3 sequence: CASSWRDSYTEAFF. CDR3 DNA: TGTGCCAGCAGCTGGAGGGACAGTTACACTGAAGCTTTCTTT.